The 11 T cell receptor beta chains listed next were all sequenced from one sample in a study of OX40 agonist ivuxolimab in advanced cancers. Preparation of the library involved the immunoSEQ multiplex PCR assay. Here the immuneACCESS table is served through TCRdb, limited to in-frame sequences with V and J called. Missing clones are a known gap in these copies; in checked studies unresolved V genes cover under half, and the rest lacks a known reason. For this sample the table gives about 61,000 clones, of which roughly 84% were detected only once. The ten biggest clones cover roughly 0.47% of the sample. The sequencing here drew on CD4+ or CD8+ T cells sorted from blood, taken in a trial of the OX40 agonist ivuxolimab. The source is an adult with an advanced solid tumor such as melanoma, head and neck, liver or kidney cancer.

The chain employs TRBV6-6 and TRBJ1-1; D might be TRBD1 (6 bases). Trimming left V 6 bases short and J 2 bases short, with 10 bases between. There are 13 residues in the CDR3. Germline CDR1 is MNHNY and CDR2 is SVGAGI (reference sequence). CDR3: CASSGQLNTEAFF. The CDR3, as DNA: TGTGCCAGCAGCGGACAGCTAAACACTGAAGCTTTCTTT.

The chain couples TRBV11-2 to TRBJ1-2, with a tentative D call TRBD1 (5 bases). V was pared by 4 bases and J by 0 bases, with 15 bases between. CDR3 length equals 16 residues. The germline V gene encodes CDR1 SGHAT and CDR2 FQNNGV. The CDR3 here is CASSSNSAGTNYGYTF. The CDR3 DNA reads as TGTGCCAGCAGCTCTAATAGTGCAGGGACTAACTATGGCTACACCTTC.

A word on this clone: The same CDR3 also results from other DNA sequences found in this sample. J is TRBJ2-1 and V is TRBV7-2, with 8 bases identical to TRBD2. There are 15 residues in the CDR3. CDR1 is SGHTA and CDR2 is FQGNSA in the germline V gene. Trimming removed 5 bases from V and 4 bases from J; junction bases left unmatched: 7. Here the CDR3 DNA reads TGTGCCAGCAGCCTGAGCGGGAGTAGTTACAATGAGCAGTTCTTC. It translates to CASSLSGSSYNEQFF.

V and J are TRBV11-2 and TRBJ2-7; the D gene is possibly TRBD1 (6 bases). Trimming cost V 0 bases and J 0 bases, with 12 bases left between them. The CDR3 length is 16 residues. From germline, CDR1 is SGHAT and CDR2 FQNNGV. This CDR3 is CASSLDIRGSSYEQYF. The CDR3, as DNA: TGTGCCAGCAGCTTAGACATCAGGGGAAGCTCCTACGAGCAGTACTTC.

The chain joins TRBV15 to TRBJ2-1; 9 nucleotides line up with TRBD2. Germline values: CDR1 LNHNV, CDR2 YYDKDF (reference sequence). This CDR3 has 16 residues. The V gene end was trimmed by 0 bases and the J gene end by 8 bases; junction bases not matched to a gene: 8. The CDR3 DNA reads TGTGCCACCAGCAGAGATTTTAGCGGGAGTCCTCATGAGCAGTTCTTC. It specifies CATSRDFSGSPHEQFF. Looking up the rest from reference TRBV15 and TRBJ2-1 gives the full variable domain: DAMVIQNPRYQVTQFGKPVTLSCSQTLNHNVMYWYQQKSSQAPKLLFHYYDKDFNNEADTPDNFQSRRPNTSFCFLDIRSPGLGDTAMYLCATSRDFSGSPHEQFFGPGTRLTVL.

CDR3 region: CASSLPENYGYTF. Written as DNA, the CDR3 is TGTGCCAGCAGTTTGCCAGAGAACTATGGCTACACCTTC. The chain is built from TRBV28 and TRBJ1-2; D not resolved. V was cut by 3 bases and J by 2 bases, with 7 bases left in between. Germline CDR1 MDHEN, CDR2 SYDVKM. The CDR3 loop spans 13 amino acids.

The rearrangement uses TRBV7-3 and TRBJ2-7; tentatively, D is TRBD2 (5 bases). The CDR3 has 14 amino acids. V dropped 0 bases and J dropped 2 bases, with 8 bases sitting between them. Germline V gene sequence: CDR1 SGHTA, CDR2 FQGTGA. DNA for the CDR3: TGTGCCAGCAGCTTAACGGACGGGACCTACGAGCAGTACTTC. It specifies CASSLTDGTYEQYF.

The chain links TRBV10-3 to TRBJ2-3; 9 positions match TRBD2. The germline gives CDR1 ENHRY, CDR2 SYGVKD. This CDR3 contains 16 residues. The junction had 9 bases not matched to a gene; V was cut back by 3 bases and J by 5 bases. The CDR3 sequence is CAISERAGGPGDTQYF. DNA for the CDR3: TGTGCCATCAGTGAAAGGGCGGGAGGGCCCGGAGATACGCAGTATTTT.

The V and J genes are TRBV27 and TRBJ2-2; no definite D call. CDR3 length: 15 amino acids. CDR1 MNHEY and CDR2 SMNVEV come from the germline V gene (reference sequence). The V and J ends lost 6 bases and 3 bases respectively, with 14 bases between them. CDR3 coding DNA: TGTGCCAGCAGGTCGGTGGAAAGAGACACCGGGGAGCTGTTTTTT. Encoded protein: CASRSVERDTGELFF.

The rearrangement joins TRBV18 to TRBJ2-5; D remains ambiguous. Germline V lookup: CDR1 KGHSH, CDR2 LQKENI. Trimming removed 4 bases at V and 1 base at J, with 4 bases between. This CDR3 spans 12 amino acids. The DNA for the CDR3 is TGTGCCAGCTCACGGCCCCAAGAGACCCAGTACTTC. This codes for CASSRPQETQYF.

Only one count was recorded for this clone. J is TRBJ2-2 and V is TRBV7-3; D not certain. The CDR3 runs to 14 residues. Germline V gene lookup returns CDR1 SGHTA and CDR2 FQGTGA. Between the trimmed V and J ends, which lost 5 bases and 2 bases, there was a span of 9 bases. For the CDR3, the DNA is TGTGCCAGCAGCCCGGGCCCCAACACCGGGGAGCTGTTTTTT. Its translation is CASSPGPNTGELFF. The variable domain in full, with the rest retrieved from reference TRBV7-3 and TRBJ2-2, is GAGVSQTPSNKVTEKGKYVELRCDPISGHTALYWYRQSLGQGPEFLIYFQGTGAADDSGLPNDRFFAVRPEGSVSTLKIQRTERGDSAVYLCASSPGPNTGELFFGEGSRLTVL.